This is a list of T cell receptor beta chains from one sample in a study of cytomegalovirus exposure and HLA in healthy donors. Assay used: immunoSEQ multiplex PCR; TCRdb lists only in-frame clones, some missing. This table has about 160,000 clones, under 80% appearing once. Sequenced input: PBMCs. These receptors were collected from a woman aged 25 to 39 in good health and CMV-seronegative. CDR3s include the opening cysteine and the closing phenylalanine or tryptophan. A D gene is named only where the DNA matches it firmly. Clone size is stated in some rows and not others, as once, few, many or a class when expanded.

CDR3	DNA	V	J	size	D
CASSPYGAGGRDTQYF	TGCGCCAGCAGCCCCTACGGAGCGGGGGGCCGGGATACGCAGTATTTT	TRBV5-1	TRBJ2-3	.	TRBD2
CASSLRNPQETQYF	TGCGCCAGCAGCTTGCGTAATCCCCAAGAGACCCAGTACTTC	TRBV5-1	TRBJ2-5	.	.
CASENREGYEQYF	TGTGCCAGTGAGAACAGGGAGGGCTACGAGCAGTACTTC	TRBV2	TRBJ2-7	.	.
CASSEAGRTLYGYTF	TGTGCCAGCAGTGAAGCAGGGAGGACACTCTATGGCTACACCTTC	TRBV25-1	TRBJ1-2	once	.
CATSRGPRGDTQYF	TGTGCCACCAGCAGGGGGCCAAGGGGGGATACGCAGTATTTT	TRBV15	TRBJ2-3	once	.
CASSMGRWAAAEAFF	TGTGCCAGTAGTATGGGCAGGTGGGCAGCGGCTGAAGCTTTCTTT	TRBV19	TRBJ1-1	.	.
CASRVPGSEKLFF	TGTGCCAGCAGAGTGCCGGGGTCTGAAAAACTGTTTTTT	TRBV6-5	TRBJ1-4	.	.
CAWTELSTEAFF	TGTGCCTGGACGGAGTTGAGCACTGAAGCTTTCTTT	TRBV30	TRBJ1-1	once	.
CASTSGGETQYF	TGTGCCAGCACAAGCGGCGGGGAGACCCAGTACTTC	TRBV25-1	TRBJ2-5	.	.
CASSFGGGPGNEQFF	TGCGCCAGCAGCTTCGGGGGGGGGCCCGGAAATGAGCAGTTCTTC	TRBV5-1	TRBJ2-1	few	TRBD2
CASSYRGSGANVLTF	TGTGCCAGCAGTTATCGGGGCTCTGGGGCCAACGTCCTGACTTTC	TRBV6-6	TRBJ2-6	.	.
CASSLVSGQNTGELFF	TGTGCCAGCAGCTTAGTCTCTGGACAGAACACCGGGGAGCTGTTTTTT	TRBV7-6	TRBJ2-2	.	.
CASSRGRGGDEQYF	TGTGCCAGCAGCCGGGGGCGGGGGGGGGACGAGCAGTACTTC	TRBV5-4	TRBJ2-7	.	TRBD2
CASTPRGGYEQYF	TGTGCCAGCACTCCACGGGGGGGCTACGAGCAGTACTTC	TRBV2	TRBJ2-7	.	TRBD2
CASSQSDRVNTEAFF	TGTGCCAGCAGCCAATCGGACAGGGTGAACACTGAAGCTTTCTTT	TRBV4-2	TRBJ1-1	few	TRBD1
CASSRSASGGASEQFF	TGTGCCAGCTCACGGTCGGCTAGCGGGGGGGCAAGTGAGCAGTTCTTC	TRBV18	TRBJ2-1	once	TRBD2
CAWSWASGGGGDSQYF	TGTGCCTGGAGTTGGGCTAGCGGGGGGGGAGGTGACAGTCAGTACTTC	TRBV30	TRBJ2-4	.	TRBD2
CASSYSGTESGEQYF	TGTGCCAGCAGCTACTCCGGGACAGAGTCGGGGGAGCAGTACTTC	TRBV11-3	TRBJ2-7	.	TRBD1
CASSQDGTAPYEQYF	TGCGCCAGCAGCCAAGATGGGACAGCCCCCTACGAGCAGTACTTC	TRBV4-1	TRBJ2-7	few	TRBD1
CSVEGRGGLNTGELFF	TGCAGCGTTGAAGGTCGCGGGGGGCTCAACACCGGGGAGCTGTTTTTT	TRBV29-1	TRBJ2-2	.	TRBD2
CASSPSYGTGAPLGQFF	TGTGCCAGCTCACCTTCTTATGGGACAGGGGCCCCTCTTGGGCAGTTCTTC	TRBV18	TRBJ2-1	.	TRBD1
CASSHDRAGYTF	TGTGCCAGCAGCCACGACAGGGCTGGCTACACCTTC	TRBV14	TRBJ1-2	.	TRBD1
CASSLAGRGNSPLHF	TGTGCCAGCAGCTTAGCGGGCAGGGGGAACTCACCCCTCCACTTT	TRBV11-2	TRBJ1-6	.	TRBD1
CASSLGGTGDNTEAFF	TGTGCCAGCAGCTTAGGAGGGACAGGGGACAACACTGAAGCTTTCTTT	TRBV7-9	TRBJ1-1	.	TRBD1
CASSPLGGGEFF	TGTGCCAGCAGTCCCCTGGGGGGAGGGGAGTTCTTC	TRBV6-5	TRBJ2-1	.	TRBD2
CAISDQGSHEKLFF	TGTGCCATCAGTGACCAGGGTTCGCATGAAAAACTGTTTTTT	TRBV10-3	TRBJ1-4	few	.
CASSPHQLAGGYEQYF	TGCGCCAGCAGCCCTCATCAACTAGCGGGGGGCTACGAGCAGTACTTC	TRBV5-1	TRBJ2-7	.	TRBD2
CASSPGTGGYAAGELFF	TGTGCCAGTAGTCCCGGGACAGGGGGTTATGCTGCCGGGGAGCTGTTTTTT	TRBV19	TRBJ2-2	.	TRBD1
CASSNWTSGGASAKNIQYF	TGTGCCAGCAGCAACTGGACTAGCGGGGGGGCCTCAGCCAAAAACATTCAGTACTTC	TRBV21-1	TRBJ2-4	.	.
CASSLGQRGGTDTQYF	TGTGCCAGCAGCTTAGGCCAGCGGGGAGGGACAGATACGCAGTATTTT	TRBV7-8	TRBJ2-3	.	TRBD2
CASPPGTGISPLHF	TGCGCCAGTCCCCCCGGGACAGGGATTTCACCCCTCCACTTT	TRBV23-1	TRBJ1-6	.	TRBD1
CASSPGQGTDIQYF	TGTGCCAGTAGTCCCGGACAGGGTACGGACATTCAGTACTTC	TRBV19	TRBJ2-4	.	TRBD1
CASSLAGSGANVLTF	TGCGCCAGCAGCTTAGCGGGCTCTGGGGCCAACGTCCTGACTTTC	TRBV5-1	TRBJ2-6	few	.
CASSLRRDRSNQPQHF	TGTGCCAGCAGTCTACGGAGGGACAGAAGCAATCAGCCCCAGCATTTT	TRBV2	TRBJ1-5	.	TRBD1
CASSLNRNTEAFF	TGTGCCAGCAGCTTAAACAGGAACACTGAAGCTTTCTTT	TRBV7-3	TRBJ1-1	few	.
CASSYSQGQETQYF	TGTGCCAGCAGTTACTCGCAGGGCCAAGAGACCCAGTACTTC	TRBV6-5	TRBJ2-5	.	.
CATHPTGGANVLTF	TGTGCCACCCACCCGACAGGTGGGGCCAACGTCCTGACTTTC	TRBV19	TRBJ2-6	.	.
CASSNQGAQETQYF	TGCGCCAGCAGCAACCAGGGGGCCCAAGAGACCCAGTACTTC	TRBV5-1	TRBJ2-5	.	TRBD1
CASSVERIGGPQHF	TGTGCCAGCAGTGTAGAACGGATAGGGGGGCCCCAGCATTTT	TRBV6-1	TRBJ1-5	.	.
CASSLGGYYEQYF	TGCGCCAGCAGCTTGGGCGGCTACTACGAGCAGTACTTC	TRBV5-1	TRBJ2-7	.	.
CASIRTGGSQPQHF	TGTGCCAGCATCCGGACAGGGGGCTCTCAGCCCCAGCATTTT	TRBV6-1	TRBJ1-5	.	TRBD1
CASSQADSLYRGYTF	TGCGCCAGCAGCCAAGCTGACAGCTTATACCGTGGCTACACCTTC	TRBV4-1	TRBJ1-2	.	.
CASSEFGQGFAGELFF	TGTGCCAGCAGTGAATTCGGGCAGGGCTTCGCCGGGGAGCTGTTTTTT	TRBV6-1	TRBJ2-2	few	.
CASSLGWAEAFF	TGTGCCAGCAGCTTAGGCTGGGCAGAAGCTTTCTTT	TRBV7-9	TRBJ1-1	.	.
CASSFSRGGTYNEQFF	TGTGCCAGCAGCTTCTCTCGGGGGGGAACCTACAATGAGCAGTTCTTC	TRBV5-4	TRBJ2-1	.	TRBD2
CAWSVGGSYNEQFF	TGTGCCTGGAGTGTAGGCGGATCCTACAATGAGCAGTTCTTC	TRBV30	TRBJ2-1	.	.
CASSLGLAGATISYNEQFF	TGTGCCAGCAGCCTGGGACTAGCGGGGGCCACTATCTCCTACAATGAGCAGTTCTTC	TRBV13	TRBJ2-1	once	TRBD2
CAWSVGEDQPQHF	TGTGCCTGGAGTGTGGGTGAGGATCAGCCCCAGCATTTT	TRBV30	TRBJ1-5	few	.
CASSLDLGGNTIYF	TGCGCCAGCAGCTTGGATCTGGGCGGAAACACCATATATTTT	TRBV5-1	TRBJ1-3	.	.
CAWSVGGGWYTEAFF	TGTGCCTGGAGTGTAGGCGGGGGTTGGTACACTGAAGCTTTCTTT	TRBV30	TRBJ1-1	.	.
CASSVNTGGLSNQPQHF	TGTGCCAGCAGCGTAAACACAGGGGGCCTCAGCAATCAGCCCCAGCATTTT	TRBV9	TRBJ1-5	.	TRBD1
CASSYGGGDTEAFF	TGCGCCAGCAGCTATGGGGGGGGCGACACTGAAGCTTTCTTT	TRBV5-1	TRBJ1-1	.	.
CASSLDRNTQYF	TGCGCCAGCAGCTTGGATAGAAATACGCAGTATTTT	TRBV5-1	TRBJ2-3	.	.
CASSPSSRLMNTEAFF	TGTGCCAGCTCACCGAGTTCACGACTCATGAACACTGAAGCTTTCTTT	TRBV18	TRBJ1-1	.	.
CASSYSRGPYEQYF	TGTGCCAGCAGTTACTCGAGGGGGCCATACGAGCAGTACTTC	TRBV6-5	TRBJ2-7	.	TRBD1